This T cell receptor (beta chain) was observed in a study of T cell clusters in autoimmune cytopenias. Overall study findings and caveats: Primary autoimmune cytopenia patients seemingly lacked the physiological T cell clusters found in healthy donors.

Turning to this clonotype: Antigen unknown.

Germline V gene lookup returns CDR1 MNHNS and CDR2 SASEGT. This CDR3 region has 15 residues. One tube held mixed TRB-A and TRB-B primer pools for touch-down PCR. TCRdb re-called the multiplex PCR reads and shows each CDR3 protein once, DNA omitted. This sample's table reports approximately 7,000 distinct CDR3 sequences. TRB was amplified from about 270 ng of peripheral blood genomic DNA per sample. The V and J genes are TRBV6-1 and TRBJ1-3; TCRdb names TRBD1, which stays unverified in the absence of DNA. The specimen was peripheral blood. The source is a human donor with an autoimmune cytopenia or autoimmune hepatitis (not recorded which). This CDR3 is CASVQDSLSGNTIYF.